The clone carrying this TCR beta chain was seen many times. These data come from a study of neurological immune-mediated disorders. The sample's time point: longitudinal time-point 3. A 10-nucleotide random UMI tagged transcripts in template-switch 5'RACE cDNA synthesis. TCRdb analysed the 5' RACE reads with MiXCR anew, one entry per CDR3 protein. The sample lists roughly 49,000 distinct CDR3 sequences; approximately 11% were seen once. The source is a male donor with HTLV-1-associated myelopathy (HAM/TSP). Sequencing input: PBMCs.

The CDR3 here is CSVIPRANTEAFF. Written as DNA, the CDR3 is TGCAGCGTTATACCCAGGGCAAACACTGAAGCTTTCTTT. The V and J genes are TRBV29-1 and TRBJ1-1; D perhaps matches TRBD1 (5 bases). The CDR3 consists of 13 residues. Germline assignment: CDR1 SQVTM and CDR2 ANQGSEA. V was shortened by 5 bases and J by 2 bases, with 12 bases between the two germline ends. Using reference TRBV29-1 and TRBJ1-1 for the parts outside the CDR3, the full variable domain is SAVISQKPSRDICQRGTSLTIQCQVDSQVTMMFWYRQQPGQSLTLIATANQGSEATYESGFVIDKFPISRPNLTFSTLTVSNMSPEDSSIYLCSVIPRANTEAFFGQGTRLTVV.